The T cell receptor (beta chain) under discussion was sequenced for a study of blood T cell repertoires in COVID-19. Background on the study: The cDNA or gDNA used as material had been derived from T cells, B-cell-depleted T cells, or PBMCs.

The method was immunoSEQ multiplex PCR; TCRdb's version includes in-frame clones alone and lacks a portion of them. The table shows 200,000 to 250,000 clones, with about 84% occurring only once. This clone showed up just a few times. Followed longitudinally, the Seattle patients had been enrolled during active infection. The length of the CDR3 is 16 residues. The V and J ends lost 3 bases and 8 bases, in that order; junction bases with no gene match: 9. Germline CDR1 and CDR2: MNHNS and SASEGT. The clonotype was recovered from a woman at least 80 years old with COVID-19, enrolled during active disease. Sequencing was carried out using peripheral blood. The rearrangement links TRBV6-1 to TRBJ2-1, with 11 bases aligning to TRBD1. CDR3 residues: CASSERGRTGGDEQFF. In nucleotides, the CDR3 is TGTGCCAGCAGTGAGAGGGGTAGGACAGGGGGCGATGAGCAGTTCTTC.